These 20 T cell receptor beta chains came from one sample sequenced in a study of blood T cell repertoires in COVID-19. Only in-frame clones appear in the TCRdb table, and some are missing; sequencing was by immunoSEQ multiplex PCR. Here the sample spans about 260,000 clones, 85% being singletons. The sample was peripheral blood. The origin of the receptors is a human donor in a cohort sampled during active COVID-19.

This clone has more than one count but fewer than ten. The V call is TRBV19, the J call TRBJ2-2; 7 nucleotides line up with TRBD2. The CDR3 has 15 amino acids. Germline loops: CDR1 LNHDA, CDR2 SQIVND (reference sequence). Trimming cost V 6 bases and J 1 base; bases outside gene matches: 5. CDR3 residues: CASRRTGGNTGELFF. CDR3 DNA: TGTGCCAGTAGGCGAACGGGGGGGAACACCGGGGAGCTGTTTTTT.

The CDR3 reads CASTRDSLGREQFF. The CDR3 DNA is TGTGCCAGCACCCGGGACAGCCTGGGGAGGGAGCAGTTCTTC. The chain uses TRBV5-6 and TRBJ2-1; D possibly corresponds to TRBD1 (7 bases). The V and J ends lost 6 bases and 10 bases respectively, with 20 bases between them. The CDR3 covers 14 residues. Per germline, CDR1 SGHDT and CDR2 YYEEEE.

The chain uses TRBV15 and TRBJ2-3, with 8 bases identical to TRBD2. Germline V gene lookup returns CDR1 LNHNV and CDR2 YYDKDF (reference sequence). CDR3 length: 20 amino acids. The junction had 16 bases not matched to a gene; V was cut back by 0 bases and J by 2 bases. CDR3 sequence: CATSRDHPGKLAGHTDTQYF. The CDR3 coding sequence is TGTGCCACCAGCAGAGACCATCCCGGAAAGCTAGCGGGTCACACAGATACGCAGTATTTT.

The chain couples TRBV18 to TRBJ2-7, with TRBD1 identical over 10 bases. Germline loops: CDR1 KGHSH, CDR2 LQKENI. The CDR3 totals 16 residues. V shed 6 bases and J 6 bases; nucleotides not matched to a gene: 14. The CDR3 sequence is CASSPIYGTGDGEQYF. Written as DNA, the CDR3 is TGTGCCAGCTCTCCGATTTACGGGACAGGGGACGGCGAGCAGTACTTC.

The V call is TRBV3-1 (or the pseudogene TRBV3-2), the J call TRBJ2-1; TRBD2 matches at 10 bases. The CDR3 covers 15 residues. Germline loops: CDR1 LGHDT, CDR2 YNNKEL (reference sequence). The trim removed 4 bases at V and 6 bases at J, leaving 6 bases unmatched. This chain's CDR3 is CASSPSSGRANEQFF. In nucleotides, the CDR3 is TGTGCCAGCAGCCCGTCCAGCGGGAGGGCCAATGAGCAGTTCTTC.

The chain has TRBV7-8 and TRBJ2-7; a weak D match, TRBD2 (6 bases). Germline V CDR1 and CDR2: SGHVS, FQNEAQ. Trimming removed 1 base at V and 2 bases at J, with 12 bases between. The CDR3 length is 15 residues. The CDR3 bases are TGTGCCAGCAGCTTAGTTGCGGGGCAAACCTACGAGCAGTACTTC. The encoded protein is CASSLVAGQTYEQYF.

The chain has TRBV29-1 and TRBJ2-1; 8 positions agree with TRBD2. Germline V gene sequence: CDR1 SQVTM, CDR2 ANQGSEA. The CDR3 is made up of 14 amino acids. Trimming removed 0 bases from V and 8 bases from J; junction bases left unmatched: 6. This CDR3 is CSVEDPGRADEQFF. The CDR3 nucleotides read TGCAGCGTTGAAGATCCCGGGAGGGCCGATGAGCAGTTCTTC.

Note on this clone: The junction shows a germline mismatch at one end, possibly a read error. The J gene is TRBJ1-2, the V gene TRBV20-1, with TRBD1 matching 8 bases. Looked up from germline, CDR1 is DFQATT and CDR2 is SNEGSKA (reference sequence). This CDR3 has 11 residues. CDR3 protein: CSARPGTGTYF. The CDR3 nucleotides are TGCAGTGCTCGCCCGGGGACAGGAACCTACTTC.

This sequence joins TRBV10-1 and TRBJ2-5; TRBD2 matches at 13 bases. The CDR3 extends over 16 amino acids. Germline V gene lookup returns CDR1 WNHNN and CDR2 SYGVQD (reference sequence). V lost 5 bases and J lost 5; bases outside the gene matches: 8. The CDR3 DNA reads TGCGCCAGCAGTCCCGGGACTAGCGGGACCCAGGAGACCCAGTACTTC. This translates into CASSPGTSGTQETQYF.

This clone turned up a few times. The chain carries TRBV7-3 and TRBJ2-2, with D tentatively TRBD2 (7 bases). Germline V gives CDR1 SGHTA, CDR2 FQGTGA. V dropped 2 bases and J dropped 6 bases, with 16 bases sitting between them. This CDR3 is 16 amino acids long. As DNA, the CDR3 is TGTGCCAGCAGCTTATTAGGGGGGGATTCCCCCGGGGAGCTGTTTTTT. It translates to CASSLLGGDSPGELFF. Supplemented by reference TRBV7-3 and TRBJ2-2, the full variable domain reads GAGVSQTPSNKVTEKGKYVELRCDPISGHTALYWYRQSLGQGPEFLIYFQGTGAADDSGLPNDRFFAVRPEGSVSTLKIQRTERGDSAVYLCASSLLGGDSPGELFFGEGSRLTVL.

This chain links TRBV14 with TRBJ2-2; 10 nucleotides match TRBD2. The CDR3 contains 18 residues. Germline trimming cut 3 bases from V and 0 bases from J; bases unmatched to any gene: 7. From germline, CDR1 is SGHDN and CDR2 FVKESK. The CDR3 DNA is TGTGCCAGCAGCCAGGACGCCGGACTAGCGGCGAACACCGGGGAGCTGTTTTTT. Protein sequence: CASSQDAGLAANTGELFF.

The chain uses TRBV21-1 and TRBJ1-1. TRBV21-1 is annotated as a pseudogene. The CDR3 runs to 18 residues. The DNA of the CDR3 is TGTGCCAGCAGCAAATGGGGGAGGGGGAGGGTTAAGAACACTGAAGCTTTCTTT. It specifies CASSKWGRGRVKNTEAFF.

The V gene is TRBV10-3, the J gene TRBJ2-1; TRBD2 agrees at 10 bases. The CDR3 sequence is 16 residues long. After removal of 8 bases from V and 0 bases from J, the junction contained 7 bases not matched to a gene. Germline CDR1 and CDR2: ENHRY and SYGVKD. The CDR3 protein is CAILRTSGSSYNEQFF. The CDR3 DNA is TGTGCCATCCTAAGGACTAGCGGTAGCTCCTACAATGAGCAGTTCTTC.

This chain links TRBV5-1 with TRBJ2-3; no clear D gene. V was shortened by 0 bases and J by 1 base, with 12 bases between the two germline ends. The germline gives CDR1 SGHRS, CDR2 YFSETQ. The CDR3 has 16 residues. The CDR3 nucleotides read TGCGCCAGCAGCTTGGCCACCGACTGGCGCACAGATACGCAGTATTTT. As protein: CASSLATDWRTDTQYF. Looking up the rest from reference TRBV5-1 and TRBJ2-3 gives the full variable domain: KAGVTQTPRYLIKTRGQQVTLSCSPISGHRSVSWYQQTPGQGLQFLFEYFSETQRNKGNFPGRFSGRQFSNSRSEMNVSTLELGDSALYLCASSLATDWRTDTQYFGPGTRLTVL.

This clone was seen only a few times. V gene TRBV3-1 (or the pseudogene TRBV3-2) combines with J gene TRBJ1-1; no firm D call. The CDR3 has 13 residues. The germline V and J ends were trimmed by 4 bases and 2 bases, with 8 bases remaining between them. Germline CDR1 reads LGHDT; CDR2 reads YNNKEL (reference sequence). The CDR3 bases are TGTGCCAGCAGCCGGGCAGGAAACACTGAAGCTTTCTTT. It codes for CASSRAGNTEAFF.

This clone came up a few times. The genes are TRBV5-6 and TRBJ1-1; TRBD1 is a possible D gene (6 bases). CDR1 is SGHDT and CDR2 is YYEEEE in the germline V gene. The V gene lost 4 bases and the J gene lost 6 bases, with 13 bases spanning the gap. The CDR3 has 13 amino acids. DNA for the CDR3: TGTGCCAGCAGCCTGGACAGTCTCGCTGAAGCTTTCTTT. Its protein product is CASSLDSLAEAFF.

V and J are TRBV5-1 and TRBJ2-1; tentatively, D is TRBD2 (5 bases). CDR3 length: 15 amino acids. Germline loops: CDR1 SGHRS, CDR2 YFSETQ. Trimming removed 2 bases from V and 3 bases from J, with 12 bases in between. The CDR3: CASSFQVAGYNEQFF. CDR3 DNA: TGCGCCAGCAGCTTCCAGGTTGCGGGCTACAATGAGCAGTTCTTC.

The chain couples TRBV15 to TRBJ1-1; the D is unclear. This CDR3 spans 13 amino acids. In germline, CDR1 is LNHNV, CDR2 YYDKDF (reference sequence). Trimming shortened V by 9 bases and J by 0 bases, and 11 bases separated the two germline ends. CDR3 region: CATRLSVNTEAFF. CDR3 nucleotides: TGTGCCACGAGACTGTCCGTGAACACTGAAGCTTTCTTT.

The chain couples TRBV7-9 to TRBJ1-1, with a weak D call TRBD1 (5 bases). The CDR3 is 15 amino acids. Germline CDR1 and CDR2: SEHNR and FQNEAQ (reference sequence). Trimming pared 5 bases from V and 4 bases from J, leaving 17 bases between. CDR3 nucleotide sequence: TGTGCCAGCAGCGGACGGACAAGTGGGTTCACTGAAGCTTTCTTT. Translating gives CASSGRTSGFTEAFF.

The CDR3 loop reads CASSLTTGKWGNEQFF. CDR3 nucleotides: TGTGCCAGCTCACTCACGACGGGGAAGTGGGGCAATGAGCAGTTCTTC. The rearrangement uses TRBV18 and TRBJ2-1, with a weak D call TRBD2 (5 bases). V was trimmed by 4 bases and J by 6 bases, leaving 19 bases between them. Germline CDR1 and CDR2: KGHSH and LQKENI. The length of the CDR3 is 16 residues.